This T cell receptor beta chain originates from a study of early T cells in non-severe SARS-CoV-2 infection. Molecules of cDNA were individually given unique molecular identifiers that were attached to them. TCRdb used MiXCR to reprocess the 5' RACE reads, holding one entry per CDR3 protein. The table shows around 60,000 distinct CDR3 sequences, with roughly a tenth occurring only once. This clonotype was counted once. The CDR3 is made up of 17 amino acids. This clonotype was obtained from an adult who was a healthcare worker with PCR-confirmed SARS-CoV-2 infection or an uninfected control (not recorded which). The specimen was whole blood. This chain joins TRBV21-1 and TRBJ2-1; the tabulated D call, TRBD2, remains unverified against the DNA. TRBV21-1 is a pseudogene. CDR3 in DNA: TGTGCCAGCAGCAAAGAACAGCGGGAGTGGTCCTACAATGAGCAGTTCTTC. Translation gives CASSKEQREWSYNEQFF.